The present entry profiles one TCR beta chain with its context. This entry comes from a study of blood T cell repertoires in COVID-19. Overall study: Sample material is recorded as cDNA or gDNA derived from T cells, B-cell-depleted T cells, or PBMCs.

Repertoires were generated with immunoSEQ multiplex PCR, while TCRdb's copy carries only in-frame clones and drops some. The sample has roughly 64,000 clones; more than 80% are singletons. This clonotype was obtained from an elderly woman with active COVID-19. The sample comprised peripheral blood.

The CDR3 is CATSRGGTDNYGYTF. CDR3 bases: TGTGCCACCAGCAGAGGGGGGACAGACAACTATGGCTACACCTTC. The chain links TRBV15 to TRBJ1-2; TRBD1 matches at 7 bases. Unmatched junction bases numbered 4, after V lost 1 base and J lost 2 bases. This CDR3 spans 15 amino acids. From germline, CDR1 is LNHNV and CDR2 YYDKDF (reference sequence).